These 3 T cell receptor beta chains came from one sample sequenced in a study of T cells in Graves' hyperthyroidism and ophthalmopathy. The TCR beta CDR3 regions underwent amplification using RNA transcripts as the source. TCR CDR3 regions were first amplified by RT-PCR with HTBI primers. One entry per CDR3 protein results from TCRdb running MiXCR on the multiplex PCR reads. The data hold 550,000 to 700,000 distinct CDR3 sequences, with around 46% observed a single time. Sequencing was carried out using peripheral blood or thyroid tissue (not recorded which). The source of these receptors is an adult woman with Graves' disease, either hyperthyroidism or ophthalmopathy (not recorded which).

Comment on this clonotype: Here the CDR3 omits its conserved ending phenylalanine or tryptophan, so a read error is the likely source. The chain recombines TRBV6-5 with TRBJ2-7, with D uncertain. CDR3 length equals 11 residues. V was shortened by 6 bases and J by 6 bases, with 9 bases between the two germline ends. Germline V gives CDR1 MNHEY, CDR2 SVGAGI. The CDR3 DNA reads TGTGCCAGCAGCCACGTAGGCGAGCAGTACTAC. Protein product: CASSHVGEQYY.

The rearrangement links TRBV2 to TRBJ1-2; 9 bases align to TRBD1. The germline CDR1 and CDR2 sequences are SNHLY and FYNNEI. The junction had 3 bases not matched to a gene; V was cut back by 7 bases and J by 6 bases. CDR3 length: 12 residues. Here the CDR3 reads CASTTGGDGYTF. For the CDR3, the DNA is TGTGCCAGCACTACAGGGGGCGATGGCTACACCTTC.

The chain uses TRBV11-2 and TRBJ1-2; 12 bases are a match to TRBD1. Germline values: CDR1 SGHAT, CDR2 FQNNGV. V shed 1 base and J 8 bases; nucleotides not matched to a gene: 8. The CDR3 consists of 16 residues. CDR3 bases: TGTGCCAGCAGCTTAGGGGGGACAGGGGGCCGGAAAGGCTACACCTTC. This sequence encodes CASSLGGTGGRKGYTF.